This T cell receptor (beta chain) stems from a study of regulatory T cells in long-lasting Graves disease. Findings and caveats of the study: Under persistent disease, TRBV28, TRBJ1-2 and TRBJ2-5 were used preferentially.

Regarding time point: newly diagnosed GD, antithyroid drugs for less than 3 months. Researchers made the TCR library from RNA that was extracted from PBMCs. All patients originated from an endocrinology department located in Xi'an, China. Per the germline V gene, CDR1 is SGHTA and CDR2 is FQGNSA. The CDR3 consists of 12 residues. Germline trimming cut 1 base from V and 6 bases from J; bases unmatched to any gene: 0. This clonotype has ten or more counts. What it binds is not known. Building of the TCR beta libraries involved iRepertoire HTBI primers and Arm-PCR of CDR3 regions. TCRdb ran MiXCR on the multiplex PCR reads and lists one entry per CDR3 protein. The repertoire includes more than 400,000 distinct CDR3 sequences, about 16% of them detected once, and around 11% sits in the top ten. These data were also reused for a study on T cells in Graves' hyperthyroidism and ophthalmopathy. This second study notes: A set of HTBI primers served as the primers for a first-round RT-PCR of the TCR CDR3. Ophthalmopathy could be told apart from stable hyperthyroidism with a 13 V-J model.

This sequence originates from a woman in her twenties or thirties with Graves disease. V is TRBV7-2 and J is TRBJ2-7; TRBD2 aligns across 7 bases. The sample was peripheral blood mononuclear cells (PBMCs), taken at new diagnosis, from a patient treated with antithyroid drugs. CDR3 region: CASSLGGGEQYF. In DNA, the CDR3 is TGTGCCAGCAGCTTAGGCGGGGGCGAGCAGTACTTC. The complete variable domain, with remaining parts taken from reference TRBV7-2 and TRBJ2-7, reads GAGVSQSPSNKVTEKGKDVELRCDPISGHTALYWYRQSLGQGLEFLIYFQGNSAPDKSGLPSDRFSAERTGGSVSTLTIQRTQQEDSAVYLCASSLGGGEQYFGPGTRLTVT.